This T cell receptor (beta chain) derives from a study of OX40 agonist ivuxolimab in advanced cancers. Study information: Patients undergoing dose escalation presented with hepatocellular carcinoma, melanoma, renal cell or head and neck cancer. Points from the study as a whole: At doses 0.1 to 3.0 mg/kg, CD4+ and CD8+ clones expanded.

Produced via immunoSEQ multiplex PCR; TCRdb's table is partial and in-frame only. The sample contains tens of thousands of clones, approximately 80% of which appear only once. Germline V gene sequence: CDR1 MGHDK, CDR2 SYGVNS. This CDR3 contains 15 residues. Deletions cut 3 bases from V and 3 bases from J, with 14 bases between. Comments on this clone: Its specificity is unknown.

This sample comprised CD4+ or CD8+ T cells sorted from blood, obtained in a trial of the OX40 agonist ivuxolimab. The TCR originated in an adult with an advanced solid tumor such as melanoma, head and neck, liver or kidney cancer. V and J are TRBV25-1 and TRBJ1-1, with D unresolved. CDR3: CASSDKAHWDTEAFF. The CDR3 DNA reads as TGTGCCAGCAGTGATAAGGCCCACTGGGACACTGAAGCTTTCTTT.